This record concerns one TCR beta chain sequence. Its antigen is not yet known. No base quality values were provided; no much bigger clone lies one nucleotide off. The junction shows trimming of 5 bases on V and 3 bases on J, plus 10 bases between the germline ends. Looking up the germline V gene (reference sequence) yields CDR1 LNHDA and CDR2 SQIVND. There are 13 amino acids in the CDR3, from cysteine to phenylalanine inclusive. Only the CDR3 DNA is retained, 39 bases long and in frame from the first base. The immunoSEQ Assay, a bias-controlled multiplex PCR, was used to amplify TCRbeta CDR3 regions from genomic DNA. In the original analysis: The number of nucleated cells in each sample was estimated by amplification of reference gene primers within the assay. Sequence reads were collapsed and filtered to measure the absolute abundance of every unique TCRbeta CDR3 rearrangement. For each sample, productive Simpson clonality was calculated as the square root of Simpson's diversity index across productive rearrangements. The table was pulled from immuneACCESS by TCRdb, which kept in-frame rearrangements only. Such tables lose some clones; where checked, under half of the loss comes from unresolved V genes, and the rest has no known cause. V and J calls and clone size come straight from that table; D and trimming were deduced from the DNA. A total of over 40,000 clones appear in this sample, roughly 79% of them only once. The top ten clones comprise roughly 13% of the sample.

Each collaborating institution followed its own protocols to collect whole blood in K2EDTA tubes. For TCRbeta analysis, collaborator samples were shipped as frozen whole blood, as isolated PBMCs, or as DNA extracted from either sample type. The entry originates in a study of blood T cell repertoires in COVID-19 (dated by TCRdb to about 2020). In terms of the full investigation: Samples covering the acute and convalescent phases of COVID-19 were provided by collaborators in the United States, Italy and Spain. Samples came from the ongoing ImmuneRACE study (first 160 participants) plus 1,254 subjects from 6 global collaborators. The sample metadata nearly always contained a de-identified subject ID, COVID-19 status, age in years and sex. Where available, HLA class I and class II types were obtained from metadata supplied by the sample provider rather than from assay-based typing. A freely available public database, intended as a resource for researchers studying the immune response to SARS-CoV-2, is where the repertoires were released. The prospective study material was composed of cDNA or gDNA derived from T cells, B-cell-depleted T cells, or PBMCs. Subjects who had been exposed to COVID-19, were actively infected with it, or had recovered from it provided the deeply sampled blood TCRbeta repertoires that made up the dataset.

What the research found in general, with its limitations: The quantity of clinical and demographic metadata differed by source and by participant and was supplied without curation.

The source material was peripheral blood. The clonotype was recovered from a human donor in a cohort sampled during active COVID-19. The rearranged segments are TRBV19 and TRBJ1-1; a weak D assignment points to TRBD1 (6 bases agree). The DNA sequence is TGTGCCAGTAGTCAGGGGTGGGACACTGAAGCTTTCTTT. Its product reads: CASSQGWDTEAFF.